This entry concerns a single TCR beta chain. This sample is drawn from a study of cytomegalovirus exposure and HLA in healthy donors. PCR used 60 Vbeta primers and 13 Jbeta primers. The data were produced by immunoSEQ multiplex PCR, yet TCRdb's version contains in-frame clones alone and is incomplete. The sample includes some 120,000 clones, around 75% seen only once; the top ten take around 8.5%. The germline V and J ends were trimmed by 0 bases and 5 bases, with 13 bases remaining between them. Germline loops: CDR1 GTSNPN, CDR2 SVGIG (reference sequence). The CDR3 runs to 15 residues. The gene calls are TRBV30 and TRBJ1-4; D is possibly TRBD1 (5 bases). This clonotype was sampled from a woman aged 45 to 65 in good health and CMV-seropositive. Sample: PBMCs. This CDR3 reads CAWSVLTTENEKLFF. In DNA form, the CDR3 reads TGTGCCTGGAGTGTACTAACGACAGAGAATGAAAAACTGTTTTTT.